The 11 T cell receptor beta chains reported below all come from one sample, sequenced in a study of cytomegalovirus exposure and HLA in healthy donors (dated by TCRdb to the late 2010s). Library prep was done by the immunoSEQ multiplex PCR assay. The clones in this table, taken by TCRdb from immuneACCESS, are in-frame only. Not every clone is retained; where verified, under half of the shortfall comes from an unresolved V gene, and the cause of the rest is unknown. For this sample there are 330,000 or so clones; approximately 90% appear just once. Of the sample, 0.84% is held by the ten largest clones. Sequences were obtained from PBMCs. These receptors were obtained from a woman aged 18-29 years in good health and CMV-seronegative.

This chain joins TRBV19 and TRBJ1-5, with D unclear. Germline V gene lookup returns CDR1 LNHDA and CDR2 SQIVND (reference sequence). V lost 7 bases and J 9 bases, leaving 10 bases between the germline ends. This CDR3 spans 11 amino acids. The CDR3 DNA is TGTGCCAGTAAGGAGGGCGGGCCCCAGCATTTT. Amino acids: CASKEGGPQHF.

The chain couples TRBV4-2 to TRBJ2-5, with 8 bases that match TRBD1. The V segment lost 4 bases and the J segment 4 bases; nucleotides outside the gene matches: 11. The CDR3 sequence is 16 residues long. CDR1 and CDR2 (germline): LGHNA, YNFKEQ. CDR3 loop: CASSPPQGARGETQYF. CDR3 bases: TGTGCCAGCAGCCCCCCCCAGGGGGCGAGGGGAGAGACCCAGTACTTC.

The chain joins TRBV7-3 to TRBJ2-7; D perhaps matches TRBD1 (5 bases). CDR3 size: 14 residues. V gave up 5 bases and J gave up 2 bases, with 13 bases separating them. Germline V lookup: CDR1 SGHTA, CDR2 FQGTGA. CDR3 loop: CASSLTAGPYEQYF. Written as DNA, the CDR3 is TGTGCCAGCAGCCTTACGGCAGGGCCCTACGAGCAGTACTTC.

The rearrangement links TRBV29-1 to TRBJ2-5; weak D call: TRBD2 (5 bases). This CDR3 has 13 amino acids. Trimming pared 4 bases from V and 2 bases from J, leaving 11 bases between. From germline, CDR1 is SQVTM and CDR2 ANQGSEA. DNA of the CDR3: TGCAGCGTTGCCGGGGTCAGTCAAGAGACCCAGTACTTC. Translation gives CSVAGVSQETQYF.

The CDR3 sequence is CASSSPGQERETQYF. Written as DNA, the CDR3 is TGTGCCAGCAGCTCCCCCGGACAGGAGAGGGAGACCCAGTACTTC. The V and J genes are TRBV5-6 and TRBJ2-5, with 7 bases identical to TRBD1. CDR1 and CDR2 from the germline V gene are SGHDT and YYEEEE. The CDR3 runs 15 residues. The junction had 10 bases not matched to a gene; V was cut back by 3 bases and J by 5 bases.

This rearrangement joins TRBV29-1 to TRBJ2-1; 8 positions agree with TRBD2. This CDR3 is 15 amino acids long. Trimming at V came to 7 bases and at J to 5 bases, leaving 13 bases not matched to a gene. The germline CDR1 and CDR2 sequences are SQVTM and ANQGSEA. CDR3 protein: CSARLARLGHNEQFF. The CDR3 DNA reads as TGCAGCGCCCGACTAGCGCGGTTGGGACACAATGAGCAGTTCTTC.

The chain combines TRBV2 with TRBJ1-5; a possible D gene is TRBD1 (5 bases). The CDR3 covers 15 residues. Germline assignment: CDR1 SNHLY and CDR2 FYNNEI. Trimming took off 0 bases at V and 5 bases at J, with 11 bases between the two ends. The CDR3, as DNA: TGTGCCAGCAGTGAAGCGGCGAAGGGGTATCAGCCCCAGCATTTT. Residues: CASSEAAKGYQPQHF.

V gene TRBV6-6 combines with J gene TRBJ2-7; weak D call: TRBD2 (7 bases). Trimming shortened V by 7 bases and J by 3 bases, and 16 bases separated the two germline ends. Germline V lookup: CDR1 MNHNY, CDR2 SVGAGI (reference sequence). The CDR3 runs to 14 residues. The CDR3 region is CASTSSGGGYEQYF. CDR3 sequence (DNA): TGTGCCAGCACATCTAGCGGAGGGGGCTACGAGCAGTACTTC.

This chain connects TRBV2 to TRBJ2-2; tentatively, D is TRBD1 (6 bases). Germline-derived CDR1 and CDR2 are SNHLY and FYNNEI. V was trimmed by 2 bases and J by 3 bases, leaving 10 bases between them. This CDR3 is 15 amino acids long. In nucleotides, the CDR3 is TGTGCCAGCAGTGAACAGGGGAGCGACACCGGGGAGCTGTTTTTT. It encodes CASSEQGSDTGELFF.

This clone was observed a few times. The V call is TRBV9, the J call TRBJ2-7, with D perhaps matching TRBD1 (6 bases). Trimming removed 3 bases from V and 3 bases from J, with 25 bases in between. Germline assignment: CDR1 SGDLS and CDR2 YYNGEE. There are 18 residues in the CDR3. The DNA of the CDR3 is TGTGCCAGCAGCGGCCCAAACCGGGACAACGTTTTGGACTACGAGCAGTACTTC. Translating it yields CASSGPNRDNVLDYEQYF.

Here the CDR3 DNA reads TGCGCCACCCGGGAGGGCGGGAACTACGAGCAGTACTTC. Translating it yields CATREGGNYEQYF. The rearrangement uses TRBV10-2 and TRBJ2-7, with 8 positions matching TRBD2. V was pared by 10 bases and J by 3 bases, with 8 bases of the junction left unmatched. Germline CDR1 WSHSY, CDR2 SAAADI. CDR3 length: 13 amino acids.